Listed below are T cell receptor beta chains from one sample, sequenced in a study of CD8 T cells in ankylosing spondylitis. TCRdb re-analysed the 5' RACE reads in MiXCR, keeping a single row per CDR3 protein. The table has about 170,000 distinct CDR3 sequences, approximately 20% seen once. Specimen: blood, either unsorted or a sorted T cell fraction (not recorded which). The source is a male donor with ankylosing spondylitis or in good health (not recorded which). Both conserved end residues are part of each CDR3. D genes are given only for firm matches. A clone size is listed for some rows: how often the clone was seen (once, few, many), or a class if it is expanded.

V gene: TRBV6-5; J gene: TRBJ1-1; D gene: NA; clone size: many; CDR3 DNA: TGTGCCAGCAGCTTACTGGGGGGTACGGCTGAAGCTTTCTTT; CDR3 protein: CASSLLGGTAEAFF
V gene: TRBV19; J gene: TRBJ2-3; D gene: NA; clone size: NA; CDR3 DNA: TGTGCCAGTAGTATTTCAGGCCTAGGGGCAGATACGCAGTATTTT; CDR3 protein: CASSISGLGADTQYF
V gene: TRBV20-1; J gene: TRBJ2-3; D gene: TRBD1; clone size: many; CDR3 DNA: TGCAGTGCCCTAGACAGGGGCCGGAGCACAGATACGCAGTATTTT; CDR3 protein: CSALDRGRSTDTQYF
V gene: TRBV7-6; J gene: TRBJ1-1; D gene: NA; clone size: few; CDR3 DNA: TGTGCCAGCAGCCCCACCTGGGACGAGAACACTGAAGCTTTCTTT; CDR3 protein: CASSPTWDENTEAFF
V gene: TRBV5-1; J gene: TRBJ2-2; D gene: NA; clone size: many; CDR3 DNA: TGCGCCAGCAGCTTGGTACCCGGGGAGCTGTTTTTT; CDR3 protein: CASSLVPGELFF
V gene: TRBV5-4; J gene: TRBJ1-5; D gene: NA; clone size: NA; CDR3 DNA: TGTGCCAGCAGCTTGGGGCACATCTCCGATCAGCCCCAGCATTTT; CDR3 protein: CASSLGHISDQPQHF
V gene: TRBV5-1; J gene: TRBJ1-4; D gene: NA; clone size: NA; CDR3 DNA: TGCGCCAGCAGCCTATTACAGGGTCCTTATGAAAAACTGTTTTTT; CDR3 protein: CASSLLQGPYEKLFF
V gene: TRBV9; J gene: TRBJ1-1; D gene: NA; clone size: few; CDR3 DNA: TGTGCCAGCAGCGTAATGGGGGGCTTTAGGTCTGAAGCTTTCTTT; CDR3 protein: CASSVMGGFRSEAFF
V gene: TRBV7-3; J gene: TRBJ2-2; D gene: NA; clone size: many; CDR3 DNA: TGTGCCAGCAGCTTGGTGGGGGAGCTGTTTTTT; CDR3 protein: CASSLVGELFF
V gene: TRBV3-1; J gene: TRBJ1-1; D gene: TRBD1; clone size: NA; CDR3 DNA: TGTGCCGTCCAGACAGGGGATAACACTGAAGCTTTCTTT; CDR3 protein: CAVQTGDNTEAFF
V gene: TRBV7-2; J gene: TRBJ2-1; D gene: TRBD2; clone size: NA; CDR3 DNA: TGTGCCAGCAGAGTAACCGGGACTAGCGGGAGTTACACTGAGCAGTTCTTC; CDR3 protein: CASRVTGTSGSYTEQFF
V gene: TRBV19; J gene: TRBJ2-7; D gene: TRBD2; clone size: many; CDR3 DNA: TGTGCCAGTACCGGGACTAGCGGGAGTTACGAGCAGTACTTC; CDR3 protein: CASTGTSGSYEQYF